Shown below are 23 T cell receptor beta chains from a single sample sequenced in a study of blood T cell repertoires in COVID-19 (dated by TCRdb to the early 2020s). The library was made by the immunoSEQ multiplex PCR assay. TCRdb provides this immuneACCESS table in a form limited to in-frame rearrangements. Some clones are lacking; in checked studies, under half of them reflect an unresolved V gene, and why the rest are absent is not known. Across this sample there are fewer than 350,000 clones, with around 85% seen only once. The top ten hold approximately 7.5% of the sample. The sequencing input was peripheral blood. The receptors stem from a human donor in a cohort sampled during active COVID-19.

The chain combines TRBV11-1 with TRBJ2-7, with 11 bases lining up with TRBD1. J gave up 6 bases and V 1 base, and 5 bases lay outside the gene matches. The germline CDR1 and CDR2 sequences are SGHAT and FQDESV (reference sequence). The CDR3 runs to 15 residues. Here the CDR3 DNA reads TGTGCCAGCAGCTTAGGGACAGGGGGCGACGGCGAGCAGTACTTC. Translation: CASSLGTGGDGEQYF. The full variable domain, in which reference TRBV11-1 and TRBJ2-7 provide the parts outside the CDR3, is EAEVAQSPRYKITEKSQAVAFWCDPISGHATLYWYRQILGQGPELLVQFQDESVVDDSQLPKDRFSAERLKGVDSTLKIQPAELGDSAMYLCASSLGTGGDGEQYFGPGTRLTVT.

The rearrangement joins TRBV6-5 to TRBJ2-7, with D possibly being TRBD2 (5 bases). V gave up 10 bases and J gave up 4 bases, with 14 bases separating them. CDR3 length: 12 amino acids. Per the germline V gene, CDR1 is MNHEY and CDR2 is SVGAGI. The CDR3 protein is CATGIKGYEQYF. The CDR3 bases are TGTGCCACCGGGATTAAGGGATACGAGCAGTACTTC.

On this clone itself: This may arise from a read error, as a much more abundant clone is one base away. The J gene is TRBJ1-2, the V gene TRBV7-2; D is unresolved. The CDR3 is 13 residues long. V was pared by 3 bases and J by 4 bases, with 9 bases between. Germline V gene data show CDR1 as SGHTA and CDR2 as FQGNSA. CDR3 sequence reads: CASSLSGFYGYTF. For the CDR3, the DNA is TGTGCCAGCAGCTTGTCGGGGTTCTATGGCTACACCTTC. The variable domain in full, completed from reference TRBV7-2 and TRBJ1-2, reads GAGVSQSPSNKVTEKGKDVELRCDPISGHTALYWYRQSLGQGLEFLIYFQGNSAPDKSGLPSDRFSAERTGGSVSTLTIQRTQQEDSAVYLCASSLSGFYGYTFGSGTRLTVV.

The V gene is TRBV5-6, the J gene TRBJ2-6; 7 positions agree with TRBD1. V was pared by 4 bases and J by 2 bases, with 12 bases of the junction left unmatched. The CDR3 is 18 residues long. CDR1 is SGHDT, CDR2 YYEEEE, per germline. The CDR3 loop is CASSGDRVKGTGANVLTF. In DNA, the CDR3 is TGTGCCAGCAGCGGCGACAGGGTGAAAGGAACTGGGGCCAACGTCCTGACTTTC.

In DNA form, the CDR3 reads TGTGCCAGCAGCTTTCGAGGGTATCACGAGCAGTACTTC. Protein sequence: CASSFRGYHEQYF. V usage is TRBV13 and J usage is TRBJ2-7, with D perhaps TRBD2 (5 bases). Germline-derived CDR1 and CDR2 are PRHDT and FYEKMQ (reference sequence). The CDR3 consists of 13 residues. The germline V and J ends were trimmed by 3 bases and 5 bases, with 11 bases remaining between them.

The J gene is TRBJ1-2, the V gene TRBV4-1; the D is unclear. The V and J ends lost 0 bases and 14 bases respectively, with 13 bases between them. Germline V lookup: CDR1 MGHRA, CDR2 YSYEKL. This CDR3 is 12 amino acids long. In nucleotides, the CDR3 is TGCGCCAGCAGCCAAGAGAAGGGAGTTCGGACCTTC. It encodes CASSQEKGVRTF.

The chain carries TRBV12-5 and TRBJ2-7, with 11 bases aligning to TRBD1. This CDR3 contains 15 residues. Germline V gives CDR1 LGHNT, CDR2 FRNRAP. The trim removed 3 bases at V and 2 bases at J, leaving 3 bases unmatched. The CDR3 sequence: CASGFGTGGTYEQYF. CDR3 nucleotide sequence: TGTGCTAGTGGTTTCGGGACAGGGGGGACCTACGAGCAGTACTTC.

V usage is TRBV27 and J usage is TRBJ1-5; D perhaps matches TRBD1 (5 bases). The CDR3 extends over 16 amino acids. V was clipped by 5 bases and J by 6 bases, with 20 bases between them. Germline CDR1 is MNHEY and CDR2 is SMNVEV (reference sequence). The DNA for the CDR3 is TGTGCCAGCAGTCCCCTCGTAGGGCGCGGGGCTCAGCCCCAGCATTTT. This sequence encodes CASSPLVGRGAQPQHF.

This clone occurred a few times. The rearrangement joins TRBV5-1 to TRBJ1-6, with a possible D match to TRBD1 (6 bases). Germline CDR1 SGHRS, CDR2 YFSETQ. Trimming took 3 bases from V and 7 from J, leaving 17 bases between them. The CDR3 is 16 amino acids. The chain's CDR3 is CASSYFITGWNSPLHF. As DNA, the CDR3 is TGCGCCAGCAGCTACTTTATAACAGGGTGGAATTCACCCCTCCACTTT.

V and J are TRBV6-5 and TRBJ2-7; TRBD2 might be the D (6 bases). The germline V gene has CDR1 MNHEY and CDR2 SVGAGI. This CDR3 comprises 14 residues. The V end lost 0 bases, the J end lost 3 bases, and 9 bases lay between the germline ends. The CDR3 sequence: CASSYSGGYYEQYF. The CDR3 DNA follows: TGTGCCAGCAGTTACTCGGGGGGATACTACGAGCAGTACTTC.

In regard to this clone: The sample has other DNA sequences that encode this CDR3 too. V is TRBV27 and J is TRBJ1-5; D is uncertain. The CDR3 runs 14 residues. Germline loops: CDR1 MNHEY, CDR2 SMNVEV (reference sequence). V lost 2 bases, J lost 4 bases, and 9 bases lay in between. CDR3 coding DNA: TGTGCCAGCAGTTTAGCAGGAGGGAATCAGCCCCAGCATTTT. Protein: CASSLAGGNQPQHF.

V and J are TRBV30 and TRBJ2-3; 8 bases agree with TRBD2. Per the germline V gene, CDR1 is GTSNPN and CDR2 is SVGIG (reference sequence). After removal of 6 bases from V and 5 bases from J, the junction contained 10 bases not matched to a gene. The CDR3 has 14 residues. CDR3 sequence (DNA): TGTGCCTGTCACCGGGGGGGCGGGGGAGATACGCAGTATTTT. Translating gives CACHRGGGGDTQYF.

The CDR3 protein is CATSETGTEGGYTF. For the CDR3, the DNA is TGTGCCACCAGCGAGACAGGGACAGAGGGTGGCTACACCTTC. The gene calls are TRBV24-1 and TRBJ1-2; 7 bases fit TRBD1. The V segment lost 7 bases and the J segment 7 bases; nucleotides outside the gene matches: 11. The CDR3 runs to 14 residues. Germline values: CDR1 KGHDR, CDR2 SFDVKD.

The gene calls are TRBV28 and TRBJ1-1; D ambiguous. Germline-derived CDR1 and CDR2 are MDHEN and SYDVKM. The CDR3 spans 12 residues. V lost 6 bases to trimming and J lost 0 bases, with 5 bases between them. The CDR3 protein is CASRSVNTEAFF. The CDR3 region has the DNA TGTGCCAGCAGGTCCGTGAACACTGAAGCTTTCTTT.

The J gene is TRBJ2-2, the V gene TRBV6-5; TRBD2 matches 8 bases. Germline values: CDR1 MNHEY, CDR2 SVGAGI. This CDR3 is 13 amino acids long. Unmatched junction bases numbered 5, after V lost 7 bases and J lost 7 bases. CDR3 sequence reads: CASKSGGNGELFF. Here the CDR3 DNA reads TGTGCCAGCAAGAGCGGGGGAAACGGGGAGCTGTTTTTT.

This sequence joins TRBV5-1 and TRBJ1-1, with no clear D. Trimming cost V 0 bases and J 5 bases, with 8 bases left between them. CDR1 and CDR2 from the germline V gene are SGHRS and YFSETQ. This CDR3 has 13 residues. CDR3 in DNA: TGCGCCAGCAGCTTGGAGTCTAGGACTGAAGCTTTCTTT. Translation gives CASSLESRTEAFF.

This clone was counted a single time. V and J are TRBV28 and TRBJ1-2; TRBD1 aligns across 7 bases. J lost 4 bases, V lost 4 bases, and 6 bases had no gene match. CDR3 length: 14 residues. Germline V gene data show CDR1 as MDHEN and CDR2 as SYDVKM. The CDR3 spells CASSSLTGPYGYTF. DNA for the CDR3: TGTGCCAGCAGTTCTCTGACAGGGCCCTATGGCTACACCTTC.

This clone was seen just once. The chain recombines TRBV11-2 with TRBJ1-5; D is possibly TRBD1 (5 bases). The CDR3 has 16 residues. Looked up from germline, CDR1 is SGHAT and CDR2 is FQNNGV. Trimming removed 1 base at V and 4 bases at J, with 14 bases between. CDR3 coding DNA: TGTGCCAGCAGCTTAGGAGGGGATGGGGGGAATCAGCCCCAGCATTTT. Its translation: CASSLGGDGGNQPQHF.

This chain links TRBV5-6 with TRBJ1-3, with TRBD1 identical over 8 bases. Germline V gene sequence: CDR1 SGHDT, CDR2 YYEEEE. CDR3 length: 16 amino acids. V lost 4 bases, J lost 1 base, and 7 bases stayed unmatched. CDR3 nucleotide sequence: TGTGCCAGCAGCCAGGGACAGGCATTGTCTGGAAACACCATATATTTT. Protein: CASSQGQALSGNTIYF.

The V call is TRBV7-9, the J call TRBJ1-6, with 8 nucleotides matching TRBD1. This CDR3 is built from 14 residues. Germline assignment: CDR1 SEHNR and CDR2 FQNEAQ (reference sequence). Unmatched junction bases numbered 4, after V lost 4 bases and J lost 8 bases. The CDR3 bases are TGTGCCAGCAGCTCAGACAGGGGAGATTCACCCCTCCACTTT. Residues: CASSSDRGDSPLHF.

This chain uses TRBV6-1 with TRBJ1-2; 11 bases align to TRBD1. J lost 5 bases, V lost 1 base, and 3 bases had no gene match. CDR3 length equals 15 residues. Germline values: CDR1 MNHNS, CDR2 SASEGT. Here the CDR3 DNA reads TGTGCCAGCAGTGAAGGAGGACAGGGGGCTTATGGCTACACCTTC. This encodes CASSEGGQGAYGYTF.

The gene calls are TRBV30 and TRBJ2-7; D might be TRBD2 (5 bases). This CDR3 has 12 residues. Germline V gene data show CDR1 as GTSNPN and CDR2 as SVGIG (reference sequence). V was cut by 0 bases and J by 5 bases, with 8 bases left in between. The CDR3 DNA reads as TGTGCCTGGAGTGTAAGCGGAGACGAGCAGTACTTC. This codes for CAWSVSGDEQYF.

V gene TRBV19 combines with J gene TRBJ2-2, with D perhaps matching TRBD1 (6 bases). Deletions cut 9 bases from V and 7 bases from J, with 27 bases between. This CDR3 region has 17 residues. Germline lookup yields CDR1 LNHDA and CDR2 SQIVND (reference sequence). The CDR3 DNA reads TGTGCCAGCCTTAAGAGGGGGATAGGTCCATCGGGCGGGGAGCTGTTTTTT. It encodes CASLKRGIGPSGGELFF. The variable domain in full, with the rest retrieved from reference TRBV19 and TRBJ2-2, is DGGITQSPKYLFRKEGQNVTLSCEQNLNHDAMYWYRQDPGQGLRLIYYSQIVNDFQKGDIAEGYSVSREKKESFPLTVTSAQKNPTAFYLCASLKRGIGPSGGELFFGEGSRLTVL.